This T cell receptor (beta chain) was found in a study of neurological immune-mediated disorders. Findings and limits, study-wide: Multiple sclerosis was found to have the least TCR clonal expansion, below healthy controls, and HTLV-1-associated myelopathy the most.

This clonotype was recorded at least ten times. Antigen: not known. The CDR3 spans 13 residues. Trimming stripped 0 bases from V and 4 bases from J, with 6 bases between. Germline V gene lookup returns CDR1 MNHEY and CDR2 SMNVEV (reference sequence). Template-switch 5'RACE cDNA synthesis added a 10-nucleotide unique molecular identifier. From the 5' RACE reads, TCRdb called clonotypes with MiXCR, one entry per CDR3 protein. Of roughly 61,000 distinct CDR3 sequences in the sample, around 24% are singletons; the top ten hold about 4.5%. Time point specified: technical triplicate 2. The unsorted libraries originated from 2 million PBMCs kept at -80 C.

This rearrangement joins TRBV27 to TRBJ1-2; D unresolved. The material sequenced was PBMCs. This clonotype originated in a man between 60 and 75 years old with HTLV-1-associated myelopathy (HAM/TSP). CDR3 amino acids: CASSLSIGYGYTF. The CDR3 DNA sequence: TGTGCCAGCAGTTTATCGATCGGCTATGGCTACACCTTC.